A single sample gave rise to the 25 T cell receptor beta chains below, sequenced in a study of blood T cells in healthy people across ages. A second PCR of about 6 to 12 cycles used a sample-barcoded 5' primer and a J-beta primer mix. In TCRdb, the 5' RACE reads were re-called with MiXCR into one record per CDR3 protein. The sample has some 1.5 million distinct CDR3 sequences; about 30% are singletons. The specimen sequenced was blood. These receptors were collected from a woman in her twenties or thirties in good health.

The chain employs TRBV21-1 and TRBJ2-7; the table's TRBD1 call for D was not verified on the DNA. TRBV21-1 is described as a pseudogene. The CDR3 consists of 16 residues. The CDR3 spells CASSKSPGTGTYEQYF. DNA of the CDR3: TGTGCCAGCAGCAAATCCCCCGGGACAGGGACCTACGAGCAGTACTTC.

The chain uses TRBV7-9 and TRBJ2-1; 9 bases map to TRBD1. CDR1 SEHNR and CDR2 FQNEAQ come from the germline V gene (reference sequence). The CDR3 is made up of 14 amino acids. The V segment lost 5 bases and the J segment 10 bases; nucleotides outside the gene matches: 9. The CDR3: CASSPGTGSEEQFF. The CDR3 DNA reads as TGTGCCAGCAGCCCAGGGACAGGGTCAGAGGAGCAGTTCTTC.

Ten or more counts support this clonotype. The chain employs TRBV10-3 and TRBJ2-5; tentatively, D is TRBD1 (5 bases). Germline V CDR1 and CDR2: ENHRY, SYGVKD. The CDR3 has 13 residues. V was clipped by 9 bases and J by 2 bases, with 13 bases between them. The DNA for the CDR3 is TGTGCCATAAGCACAGGCCCACAAGAGACCCAGTACTTC. Encoded protein: CAISTGPQETQYF.

The rearrangement joins TRBV9 to TRBJ1-4, with D unresolved. CDR1 is SGDLS and CDR2 is YYNGEE in the germline V gene. This CDR3 region has 15 residues. Trimming cost V 4 bases and J 3 bases, with 13 bases left between them. As DNA, the CDR3 is TGTGCCAGCAGCCCGTCGGATAGGTCTAATGAAAAACTGTTTTTT. It translates to CASSPSDRSNEKLFF.

The CDR3 sequence: CASSLGGGRRSNQPQHF. The CDR3, as DNA: TGCGCCAGCAGCCTCGGAGGGGGTCGTAGGAGCAATCAGCCCCAGCATTTT. The rearrangement uses TRBV4-1 and TRBJ1-5; tentatively, D is TRBD1 (6 bases). The CDR3 loop spans 17 amino acids. CDR1 is MGHRA, CDR2 YSYEKL, per germline. V lost 4 bases and J 1 base, leaving 17 bases between the germline ends.

This clonotype was counted between two and nine times. This chain links TRBV4-2 with TRBJ1-2; possibly TRBD1 for D (6 bases). This CDR3 contains 14 residues. With 1 base removed from V and 7 bases from J, the gap between germline ends came to 13 bases. CDR1 LGHNA and CDR2 YNFKEQ come from the germline V gene. Here the CDR3 DNA reads TGTGCCAGCAGCCAAGCGACAGGAGGCGCTGGCTACACCTTC. This translates into CASSQATGGAGYTF.

The sample holds a few counts of this clonotype. CDR3 sequence (DNA): TGCAGCGGCCAACAGGGGATCTCCTACAATGAGCAGTTCTTC. Protein product: CSGQQGISYNEQFF. The V gene is TRBV29-1, the J gene TRBJ2-1; 7 bases map to TRBD1. V dropped 7 bases and J dropped 0; count of bases not matched to a gene: 6. Germline V gene sequence: CDR1 SQVTM, CDR2 ANQGSEA. This CDR3 is built from 14 residues.

The chain joins TRBV6-2 or TRBV6-3 to TRBJ2-1; weak D call: TRBD1 (5 bases). From germline, CDR1 is MNHEY and CDR2 SVGEGT. CDR3 length equals 14 residues. V was cut by 6 bases and J by 4 bases, with 13 bases left in between. CDR3 nucleotide sequence: TGTGCCAGCAGCAAAATTGACAGATACAATGAGCAGTTCTTC. Translated: CASSKIDRYNEQFF.

This chain joins TRBV7-2 and TRBJ1-1; D is unresolved. CDR1 is SGHTA, CDR2 FQGNSA, per germline. The V end lost 0 bases, the J end lost 11 bases, and 10 bases lay between the germline ends. This CDR3 is 12 amino acids long. This CDR3 is CASSLALRRAFF. The CDR3 DNA reads TGTGCCAGCAGCTTAGCGTTAAGGCGCGCTTTCTTT. The full variable domain, rest sourced from reference TRBV7-2 and TRBJ1-1, is GAGVSQSPSNKVTEKGKDVELRCDPISGHTALYWYRQSLGQGLEFLIYFQGNSAPDKSGLPSDRFSAERTGGSVSTLTIQRTQQEDSAVYLCASSLALRRAFFGQGTRLTVV.

Many counts were recorded for this clonotype. The chain is built from TRBV29-1 and TRBJ2-5; D is undetermined. V lost 2 bases, J lost 5 bases, and 12 bases lay in between. The CDR3 contains 13 residues. CDR1 is SQVTM, CDR2 ANQGSEA, per germline. DNA of the CDR3: TGCAGCGTTGAACGGCCCGGAAGCGAGACCCAGTACTTC. This sequence encodes CSVERPGSETQYF.

Points on this clonotype: This may be a read error, as it is one base from a much larger clone. The chain links TRBV10-3 to TRBJ1-5, with D possibly being TRBD1 (5 bases). The CDR3 covers 13 residues. Germline CDR1 is ENHRY and CDR2 is SYGVKD. The CDR3: CAISEEGHQPRHF. The CDR3 nucleotides are TGTGCCATCAGTGAGGAAGGACATCAGCCCCGGCATTTT.

In this sample, this clonotype turned up many times. The V call is TRBV7-9, the J call TRBJ2-3; D unresolved. This CDR3 comprises 13 residues. The ends were cut back, 4 bases at V and 3 bases at J, with 8 bases in the middle. Germline values: CDR1 SEHNR, CDR2 FQNEAQ (reference sequence). CDR3 DNA: TGTGCCAGCAGCTCAGGAACGACAGATACGCAGTATTTT. Encoded protein: CASSSGTTDTQYF.

A few counts support this clonotype. Here the CDR3 reads CSARSRGAGTGELFF. The CDR3 region has the DNA TGCAGTGCTAGATCGCGGGGGGCCGGAACCGGGGAGCTGTTTTTT. V is TRBV20-1 and J is TRBJ2-2, with 8 bases that match TRBD2. The CDR3 runs to 15 residues. Germline lookup yields CDR1 DFQATT and CDR2 SNEGSKA (reference sequence). V gave up 2 bases and J gave up 5 bases; unmatched junction bases: 7.

In this sample, this clonotype turned up a few times. The chain uses TRBV6-5 and TRBJ2-3; D not resolved. V was cut by 8 bases and J by 4 bases, with 10 bases left in between. The CDR3 is 12 amino acids. From germline, CDR1 is MNHEY and CDR2 SVGAGI. The CDR3 region is CASLDQADTQYF. The CDR3 coding sequence is TGTGCCAGCCTCGACCAAGCAGATACGCAGTATTTT.

This clonotype has only a few counts. The rearrangement joins TRBV6-1 to TRBJ1-5; D is possibly TRBD1 (5 bases). Per germline, CDR1 MNHNS and CDR2 SASEGT. This CDR3 spans 14 amino acids. Trimming took off 7 bases at V and 0 bases at J, with 10 bases between the two ends. The DNA of the CDR3 is TGTGCCAGCATCCCCGGGACTAGCAATCAGCCCCAGCATTTT. Residues: CASIPGTSNQPQHF.

As DNA, the CDR3 is TGTGCCAGCAGTTCAAGAACAGGGGGGAATGAAAAACTGTTTTTT. Its protein is CASSSRTGGNEKLFF. This rearrangement joins TRBV12-3 or TRBV12-4 to TRBJ1-4; TRBD1 matches 8 bases. Trimming at V came to 4 bases and at J to 5 bases, leaving 6 bases not matched to a gene. The CDR3 length is 15 residues.

Many counts were recorded for this clonotype. The CDR3 loop is CASSLAPTGTYEQYF. DNA of the CDR3: TGCGCCAGCAGCTTGGCCCCGACAGGAACCTACGAGCAGTACTTC. V usage is TRBV5-1 and J usage is TRBJ2-7, with a weak D call TRBD1 (6 bases). Germline V gene data show CDR1 as SGHRS and CDR2 as YFSETQ. Deletions cut 0 bases from V and 2 bases from J, with 12 bases between. This CDR3 spans 15 amino acids.

This chain uses TRBV6-1 with TRBJ1-1; no clear D gene. The V end lost 6 bases, the J end lost 4 bases, and 9 bases lay between the germline ends. CDR1 and CDR2 (germline): MNHNS, SASEGT. The CDR3 covers 12 residues. In nucleotides, the CDR3 is TGTGCCAGCAGGAGAGGGCTCACTGAAGCTTTCTTT. Its protein is CASRRGLTEAFF.

The rearrangement joins TRBV9 to TRBJ2-4, with D unclear. The CDR3 is 13 residues long. Germline loops: CDR1 SGDLS, CDR2 YYNGEE. V was shortened by 4 bases and J by 6 bases, with 11 bases between the two germline ends. The CDR3 sequence is CASSPPRGNIQYF. CDR3 coding DNA: TGTGCCAGCAGCCCACCCCGAGGAAACATTCAGTACTTC. The full variable domain, rest sourced from reference TRBV9 and TRBJ2-4, is DSGVTQTPKHLITATGQRVTLRCSPRSGDLSVYWYQQSLDQGLQFLIQYYNGEERAKGNILERFSAQQFPDLHSELNLSSLELGDSALYFCASSPPRGNIQYFGAGTRLSVL.

J is TRBJ1-5 and V is TRBV19; 7 bases map to TRBD1. The CDR3 is made up of 13 amino acids. Germline trimming cut 9 bases from V and 4 bases from J; bases unmatched to any gene: 6. From germline, CDR1 is LNHDA and CDR2 SQIVND (reference sequence). CDR3 sequence (DNA): TGTGCCAGGAGCCGGGACAGAAATCAGCCCCAGCATTTT. The encoded protein is CARSRDRNQPQHF.

The table lists this clonotype with many counts. This chain connects TRBV7-2 to TRBJ1-1; 8 bases line up with TRBD1. This CDR3 comprises 15 residues. Germline values: CDR1 SGHTA, CDR2 FQGNSA. With 4 bases clipped from V and 6 bases from J, the junction kept 10 bases outside the gene matches. In nucleotides, the CDR3 is TGTGCCAGCAGCTCCAGGGGGCAGGGGATGCCTGAAGCTTTCTTT. This gives the protein CASSSRGQGMPEAFF.

This chain uses TRBV12-5 with TRBJ2-1, with D perhaps being TRBD1 or TRBD2 (5 bases each). Trimming left V 7 bases short and J 10 bases short, with 38 bases between. This CDR3 has 20 amino acids. Per the germline V gene, CDR1 is LGHNT and CDR2 is FRNRAP. CDR3 bases: TGTGCTAGTGCCCCCTCCCACCGGGGATTAAGGGGACGAGGGACCTACGAGCAGTTCTTC. This translates into CASAPSHRGLRGRGTYEQFF.

This clonotype was counted at least ten times. The CDR3, as DNA: TGCAGCGTTTTGGGGACAGGGGACTACGAGCAGTACTTC. Amino acid sequence: CSVLGTGDYEQYF. V is TRBV29-1 and J is TRBJ2-7, with 10 bases that match TRBD1. Germline values: CDR1 SQVTM, CDR2 ANQGSEA. The trim removed 5 bases at V and 3 bases at J, leaving 4 bases unmatched. The CDR3 totals 13 residues.

Only a few counts were recorded for this clonotype. J is TRBJ2-1 and V is TRBV5-4; the D gene is possibly TRBD2 (7 bases). CDR1 SGHNT and CDR2 YYREEE come from the germline V gene (reference sequence). The CDR3 sequence is 15 residues long. Deletions cut 3 bases from V and 7 bases from J, with 17 bases between. CDR3 residues: CASSYQGRAGNEQFF. The CDR3 DNA reads as TGTGCCAGCAGCTATCAGGGGAGGGCCGGGAATGAGCAGTTCTTC. Full variable domain (remainder filled in from reference TRBV5-4 and TRBJ2-1): ETGVTQSPTHLIKTRGQQVTLRCSSQSGHNTVSWYQQALGQGPQFIFQYYREEENGRGNFPPRFSGLQFPNYSSELNVNALELDDSALYLCASSYQGRAGNEQFFGPGTRLTVL.

This clonotype turned up a few times. This chain links TRBV20-1 with TRBJ2-1; D unclear. Trimming took 5 bases from V and 1 from J, leaving 15 bases between them. The germline V gene has CDR1 DFQATT and CDR2 SNEGSKA (reference sequence). The CDR3 is 15 amino acids. CDR3 amino acids: CSAGWRRASYNEQFF. The CDR3 nucleotides read TGCAGTGCTGGATGGCGCCGGGCGTCCTACAATGAGCAGTTCTTC.